This T cell receptor beta chain was sequenced for a study of T cell repertoires in ileal Crohn's disease. On the study more broadly: M6 samples are neoterminal ileum biopsies from postoperative colonoscopy. The study's findings and limits: Active smokers at surgery had more clonal expansions than non-smokers.

Using immunoSEQ multiplex PCR, the repertoire was profiled, and TCRdb retains in-frame clones only, with some absent. The table records tens of thousands of clones, about 89% of them present only once. Germline loops: CDR1 PRHDT, CDR2 FYEKMQ (reference sequence). The CDR3 sequence is 13 residues long. V was trimmed by 5 bases and J by 0 bases, leaving 8 bases between them. Time point specified: neoterminal ileum biopsy at postoperative endoscopy, about 6 months after surgery. Included were adult ileal or ileocolonic Crohn's patients indicated for ileocolonic resection. In regard to this clone: What it binds is unknown.

J is TRBJ2-7 and V is TRBV13, with D unclear. The sequence was obtained from an adult with Crohn's disease. Material: ileal tissue. The CDR3 region has the DNA TGTGCCAGCAGCCTACAGCCCTCCTACGAGCAGTACGTC. Protein product: CASSLQPSYEQYV.